This TCR beta chain was recorded in a study of CXCR4 blockade with PD-1 therapy in pancreatic cancer. Whole-study findings and limits: Intratumoral clonality (mean approximately 0.13) exceeded healthy blood (roughly 0.05) but did not track survival. Antigen-specificity overlap of convergent dominant clones remained unconfirmed.

Germline CDR1 MDHEN, CDR2 SYDVKM. The CDR3 runs 12 residues. The data were produced by immunoSEQ multiplex PCR, yet TCRdb's version contains in-frame clones alone and is incomplete. This table holds under 5,500 clones, approximately 60% found once. A single count supports this clone. Its antigen is not known. The junction differs from germline at one of its ends, possibly a read error. The sequenced sample was tumor tissue. V is TRBV28 and J is TRBJ1-2; the D is unclear. This TCR was recovered from a human donor with pancreatic ductal adenocarcinoma. CDR3 nucleotide sequence: TGTGCCAGCGGTTTTACCTCCTATGGCTACACCTTC. Protein: CASGFTSYGYTF.